This T cell receptor (beta chain) was obtained from a study of OX40 agonist ivuxolimab in advanced cancers. Study-level background: Ivuxolimab was a fully human IgG2 agonistic monoclonal antibody targeting the costimulatory receptor OX40 (CD134). Intravenous ivuxolimab was administered to patients every 2 weeks at six dose levels: 0.01, 0.1, 0.3, 1.5, 3 and 10 mg/kg. Patients were allowed to have had prior anti-PD-1, anti-PD-L1 or anti-CTLA-4 therapy, and approximately 40% of the dose-escalation patients had been treated with checkpoint inhibitors. Among the roughly 50 dose-escalation patients, approximately 20 had hepatocellular carcinoma, about 15 melanoma, 9 renal cell carcinoma and 9 head and neck cancer. Partial responses were achieved by three dose-escalation patients, of whom one had hepatocellular carcinoma and two had cutaneous melanoma. The monotherapy dose-escalation portion (N ≈ 52 patients) of the phase I ivuxolimab trial is reported in the paper. Peripheral TCRbeta sequencing was intended to test whether TCR sequence diversity was altered and clonal T-cell expansion was caused by ivuxolimab. The dose-escalation cohort was 80% to 90% male with a mean age of about 60 years, ranging from roughly 20 to 80. Overall study outcomes, separate from this receptor: Antigen specificity was not determined for the clonally expanded peripheral T cells. Partial responders in the 0.1-3.0 mg/kg groups had among the lowest normalized peripheral clonal expansion, especially among CD8+ T cells. After ivuxolimab, expanded clones were on average more numerous among CD8+ T cells than among CD4+ T cells. At doses of 0.1 to 3.0 mg/kg, clonal expansion of both CD4+ and CD8+ T cells in blood was seen between baseline and week 6. Low levels of normalized T-cell clonal expansion were also seen in some patients who did not respond.

Genomic DNA was isolated from the sorted cells so that the TCRbeta CDR3 region could be sequenced. TCRbeta CDR3 regions were sequenced using the immunoSEQ Assay. TCRdb took over this immuneACCESS table, retaining in-frame rearrangements with V and J assigned. Such tables are incomplete; in checked studies, under half of the missing clones stem from an unresolved V gene, and the remainder is unexplained. The sample profile shows under 25,000 clones; 80% to 85% of them were found once. Around 16% of the sample comes from the top ten. Patients with autoimmune disease history or receiving systemic immunosuppression were excluded from the trial. Peripheral blood for TCR sequencing was collected from all dose cohorts at baseline, on cycle 4 day 1, and on cycle 7 day 1. Samples were obtained from an open-label, multicenter, first-in-human phase I dose-escalation trial of ivuxolimab. Adults with locally advanced or metastatic melanoma, renal cell, hepatocellular, or head and neck squamous cell carcinoma were enrolled in the trial. CD4+ and CD8+ T cells were sorted separately from peripheral blood before TCR sequencing.

Points on this clone: Its antigen remains unidentified. No base-level quality is on record; no much larger clone is a single base apart.

CDR1 and CDR2 are read off the germline V gene as SGHTA and FQGTGA. Including the terminal cysteine and phenylalanine, the CDR3 comprises 14 residues. The entry retains the CDR3 DNA only, 42 bases that are in frame from base 1. V loses 5 bases of germline sequence and J loses 7 bases, and the interval between the two ends is 14 bases. The rearranged chain carries TRBV7-3 and TRBJ2-2; the D region possibly corresponds to TRBD2 (5 bases align). This TCR derives from an adult with an advanced solid tumor such as melanoma, head and neck, liver or kidney cancer. Sample: CD4+ or CD8+ T cells sorted from blood, taken in a trial of the OX40 agonist ivuxolimab. The nucleotide sequence is given as TGTGCCAGCAGCCCCCGGTCCCGGGGCGGGGAGCTGTTTTTT. It specifies CASSPRSRGGELFF.